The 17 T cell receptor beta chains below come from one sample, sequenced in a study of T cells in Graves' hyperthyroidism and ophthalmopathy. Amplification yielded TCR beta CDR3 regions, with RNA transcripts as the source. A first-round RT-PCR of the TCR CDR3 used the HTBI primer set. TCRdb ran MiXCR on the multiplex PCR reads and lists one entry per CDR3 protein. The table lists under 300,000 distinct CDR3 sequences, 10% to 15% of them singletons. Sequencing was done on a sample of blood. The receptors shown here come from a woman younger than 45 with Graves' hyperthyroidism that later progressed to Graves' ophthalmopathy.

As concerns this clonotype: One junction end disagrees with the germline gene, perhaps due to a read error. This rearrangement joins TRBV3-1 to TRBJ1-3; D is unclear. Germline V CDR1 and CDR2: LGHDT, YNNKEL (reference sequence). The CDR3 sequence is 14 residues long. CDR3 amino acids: CASSQGGAPGTVYF. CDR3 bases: TGTGCCAGCAGCCAAGGGGGTGCACCGGGCACCGTATATTTT.

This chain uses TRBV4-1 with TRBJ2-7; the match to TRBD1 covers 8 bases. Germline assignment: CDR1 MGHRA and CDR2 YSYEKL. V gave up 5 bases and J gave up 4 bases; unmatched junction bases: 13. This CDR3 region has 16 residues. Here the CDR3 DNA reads TGCGCCAGCAGCGCGGACAGGGTGGACTTAGGTTACGAGCAGTACTTC. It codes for CASSADRVDLGYEQYF.

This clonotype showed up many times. The CDR3 DNA reads as TGCGCCAGCAGCTTGCGAGGGGGGGCAGGGACGTACGAGCAGTACTTC. Its protein product is CASSLRGGAGTYEQYF. The chain is built from TRBV5-1 and TRBJ2-7, with a weak D call TRBD2 (7 bases). Germline V gene lookup returns CDR1 SGHRS and CDR2 YFSETQ. CDR3 size: 16 residues. Trimming stripped 1 base from V and 4 bases from J, with 18 bases between.

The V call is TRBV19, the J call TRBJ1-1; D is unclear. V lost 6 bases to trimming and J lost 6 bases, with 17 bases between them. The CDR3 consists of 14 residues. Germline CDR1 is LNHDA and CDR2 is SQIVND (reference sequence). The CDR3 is CASRADGLRAEAFF. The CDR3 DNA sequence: TGTGCCAGTAGGGCGGACGGGCTTCGGGCTGAAGCTTTCTTT.

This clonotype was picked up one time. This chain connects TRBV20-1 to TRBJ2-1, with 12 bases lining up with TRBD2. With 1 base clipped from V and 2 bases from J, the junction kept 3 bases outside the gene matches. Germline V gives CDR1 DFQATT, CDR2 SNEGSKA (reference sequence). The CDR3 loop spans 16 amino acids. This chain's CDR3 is CSARALAGGPYNEQFF. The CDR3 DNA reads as TGCAGTGCTAGAGCCCTAGCGGGAGGGCCCTACAATGAGCAGTTCTTC.

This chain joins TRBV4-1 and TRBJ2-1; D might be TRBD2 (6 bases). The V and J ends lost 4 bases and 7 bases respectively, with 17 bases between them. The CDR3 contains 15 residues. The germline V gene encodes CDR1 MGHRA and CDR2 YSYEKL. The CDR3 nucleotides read TGCGCCAGCAGCCCCCATATTAATGGGGGGAATGAGCAGTTCTTC. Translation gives CASSPHINGGNEQFF.

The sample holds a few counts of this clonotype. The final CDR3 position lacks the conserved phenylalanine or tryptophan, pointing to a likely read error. DNA of the CDR3: TGTGCCACCAGCCCCGTAGGAGAGACAGGGGGTGCCTATGGCTACACCCTC. Its translation: CATSPVGETGGAYGYTL. V is TRBV15 and J is TRBJ1-2; 9 nucleotides match TRBD1. Germline CDR1 reads LNHNV; CDR2 reads YYDKDF (reference sequence). This CDR3 spans 17 amino acids. Unmatched junction bases numbered 14, after V lost 5 bases and J lost 4 bases.

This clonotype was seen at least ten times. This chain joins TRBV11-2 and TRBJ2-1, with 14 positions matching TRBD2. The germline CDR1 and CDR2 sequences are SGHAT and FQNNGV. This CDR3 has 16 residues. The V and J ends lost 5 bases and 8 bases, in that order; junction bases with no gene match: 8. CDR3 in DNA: TGTGCCAGCAGCACACGACTAGCGGGAGGGCCCGATGAGCAGTTCTTC. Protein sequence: CASSTRLAGGPDEQFF. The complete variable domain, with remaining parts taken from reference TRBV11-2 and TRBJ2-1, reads EAGVAQSPRYKIIEKRQSVAFWCNPISGHATLYWYQQILGQGPKLLIQFQNNGVVDDSQLPKDRFSAERLKGVDSTLKIQPAKLEDSAVYLCASSTRLAGGPDEQFFGPGTRLTVL.

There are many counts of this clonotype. The CDR3 DNA reads as TGTGCCACCAGCAGAGATCGGGGCCTCACGAACACTGAAGCTTTCTTT. As protein: CATSRDRGLTNTEAFF. V and J are TRBV15 and TRBJ1-1; TRBD1 is a possible D gene (5 bases). Germline CDR1 and CDR2: LNHNV and YYDKDF (reference sequence). The CDR3 runs 16 residues. With 0 bases removed from V and 1 base from J, the gap between germline ends came to 12 bases.

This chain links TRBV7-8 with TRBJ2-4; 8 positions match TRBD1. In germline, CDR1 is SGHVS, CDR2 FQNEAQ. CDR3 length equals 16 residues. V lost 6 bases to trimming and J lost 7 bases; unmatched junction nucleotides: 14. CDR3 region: CASSLRQGKRANIQYF. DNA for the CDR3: TGTGCCAGCAGTCTCCGACAGGGGAAGCGTGCGAACATTCAGTACTTC.

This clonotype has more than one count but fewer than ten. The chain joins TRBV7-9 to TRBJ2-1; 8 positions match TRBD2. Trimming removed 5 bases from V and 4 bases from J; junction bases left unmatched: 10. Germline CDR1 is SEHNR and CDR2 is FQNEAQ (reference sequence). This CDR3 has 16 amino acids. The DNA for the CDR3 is TGTGCCAGCAGCCCAGACGGGAGGGAGGTTTACAATGAGCAGTTCTTC. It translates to CASSPDGREVYNEQFF. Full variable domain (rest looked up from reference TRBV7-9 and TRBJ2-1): DTGVSQNPRHKITKRGQNVTFRCDPISEHNRLYWYRQTLGQGPEFLTYFQNEAQLEKSRLLSDRFSAERPKGSFSTLEIQRTEQGDSAMYLCASSPDGREVYNEQFFGPGTRLTVL.

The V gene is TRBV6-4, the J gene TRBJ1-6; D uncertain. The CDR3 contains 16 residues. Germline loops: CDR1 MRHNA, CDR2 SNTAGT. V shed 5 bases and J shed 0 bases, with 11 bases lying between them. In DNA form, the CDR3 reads TGTGCCAGCAGTCAAGCGAGAGGCTCCTATAATTCACCCCTCCACTTT. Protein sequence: CASSQARGSYNSPLHF.

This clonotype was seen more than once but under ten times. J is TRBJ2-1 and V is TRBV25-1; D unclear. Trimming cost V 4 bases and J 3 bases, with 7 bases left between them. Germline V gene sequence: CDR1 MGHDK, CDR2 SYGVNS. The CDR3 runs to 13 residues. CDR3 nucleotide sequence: TGTGCCAGCAGTGTAATGGACTACAATGAGCAGTTCTTC. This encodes CASSVMDYNEQFF.

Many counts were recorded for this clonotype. CDR3 region: CASTSGDLYEQYF. CDR3 DNA sequence: TGTGCCAGCACGTCGGGGGATCTGTACGAGCAGTACTTC. This chain links TRBV6-2 or TRBV6-3 with TRBJ2-7, with D maybe TRBD2 (6 bases). Germline lookup yields CDR1 MNHEY and CDR2 SVGEGT. V lost 7 bases, J lost 4 bases, and 14 bases lay in between. The CDR3 sequence is 13 residues long.

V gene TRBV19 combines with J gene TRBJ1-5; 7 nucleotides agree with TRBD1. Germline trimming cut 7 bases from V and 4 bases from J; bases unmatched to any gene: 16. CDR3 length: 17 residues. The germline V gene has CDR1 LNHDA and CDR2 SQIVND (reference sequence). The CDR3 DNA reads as TGTGCCAGTAAGGGGGCAAACGAGGGGGCGCCGAATCAGCCCCAGCATTTT. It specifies CASKGANEGAPNQPQHF. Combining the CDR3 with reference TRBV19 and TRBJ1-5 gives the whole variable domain DGGITQSPKYLFRKEGQNVTLSCEQNLNHDAMYWYRQDPGQGLRLIYYSQIVNDFQKGDIAEGYSVSREKKESFPLTVTSAQKNPTAFYLCASKGANEGAPNQPQHFGDGTRLSIL.

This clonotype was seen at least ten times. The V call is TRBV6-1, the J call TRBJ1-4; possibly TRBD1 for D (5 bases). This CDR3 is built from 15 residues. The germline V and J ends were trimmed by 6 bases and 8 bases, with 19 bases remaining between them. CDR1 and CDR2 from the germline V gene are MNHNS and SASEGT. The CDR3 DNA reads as TGTGCCAGCAGGCCCCCCGGGGGAAAGAAGGAAAAACTGTTTTTT. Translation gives CASRPPGGKKEKLFF.

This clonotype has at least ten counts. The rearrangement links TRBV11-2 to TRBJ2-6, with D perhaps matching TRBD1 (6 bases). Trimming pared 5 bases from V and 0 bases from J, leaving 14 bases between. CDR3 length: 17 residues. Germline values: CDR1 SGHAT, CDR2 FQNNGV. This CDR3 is CASSLGAGPSGANVLTF. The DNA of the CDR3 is TGTGCCAGCAGCCTGGGGGCCGGTCCCTCTGGGGCCAACGTCCTGACTTTC.